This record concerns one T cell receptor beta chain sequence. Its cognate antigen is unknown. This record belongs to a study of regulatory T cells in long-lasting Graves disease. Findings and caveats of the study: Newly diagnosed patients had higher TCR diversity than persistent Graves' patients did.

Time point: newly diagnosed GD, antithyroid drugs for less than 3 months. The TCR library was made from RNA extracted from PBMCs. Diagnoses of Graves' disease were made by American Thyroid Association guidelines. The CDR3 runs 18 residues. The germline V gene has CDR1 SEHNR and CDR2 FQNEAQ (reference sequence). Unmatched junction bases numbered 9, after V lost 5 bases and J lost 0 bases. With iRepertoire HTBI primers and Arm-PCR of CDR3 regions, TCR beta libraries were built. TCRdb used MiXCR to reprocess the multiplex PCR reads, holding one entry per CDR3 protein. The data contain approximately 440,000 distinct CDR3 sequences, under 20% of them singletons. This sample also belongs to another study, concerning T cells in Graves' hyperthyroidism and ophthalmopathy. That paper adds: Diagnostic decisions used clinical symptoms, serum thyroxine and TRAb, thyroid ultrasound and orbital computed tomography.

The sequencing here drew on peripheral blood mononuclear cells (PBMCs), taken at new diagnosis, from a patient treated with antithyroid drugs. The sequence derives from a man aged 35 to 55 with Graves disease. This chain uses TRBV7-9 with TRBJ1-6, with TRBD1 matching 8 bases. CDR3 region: CASSHPTGDASYNSPLHF. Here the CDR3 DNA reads TGTGCCAGCAGCCATCCGACAGGGGATGCCTCCTATAATTCACCCCTCCACTTT.